These 9 T cell receptor beta chains originate from one sample sequenced in a study of CXCR3-negative and CXCR3-positive naive CD8 T cells. Study results and limitations: CXCR3-expressing naive cells carried TRB CDR3s more hydrophobic than those of CXCR3-negative naive cells.

The study made its TRB cDNA libraries by 5' RACE, adding UMI labels. TCRdb reprocessed the 5' RACE reads and keeps a single row for each CDR3 protein, giving no DNA. The sample holds some 5,700 distinct CDR3 sequences. These receptors' antigens are unknown. The sequenced material came from naive CXCR3+ CD8+ T cells from blood. Subset noted: CD45RO-CCR7+CD27+CD95- naive CD8+ T cells expressing CXCR3 (TNR3+). These receptors came from a human donor in good health. Some clones in this sample may be carry-over from other donors' samples.

V usage is TRBV19 and J usage is TRBJ2-7; TCRdb's D call of TRBD2 is untestable without DNA. The CDR3 contains 13 residues. From germline, CDR1 is LNHDA and CDR2 SQIVND (reference sequence). CDR3 sequence: CASSIAGSLEQYF.

Judged by frequency, this clonotype is medium-sized. J is TRBJ2-1 and V is TRBV29-1; the TCRdb call, TRBD2, lacks DNA for checking. CDR1 and CDR2 from the germline V gene are SQVTM and ANQGSEA. CDR3 length: 12 amino acids. CDR3 in amino acids: CSWGLAGLEQFF.

The chain carries TRBV28 and TRBJ2-5; TCRdb reports TRBD1, a call that lacks DNA to check it against. Per germline, CDR1 MDHEN and CDR2 SYDVKM. The CDR3 covers 15 residues. The CDR3 here is CASRQPGRSQETQYF.

This clonotype registers medium-sized by frequency. The V call is TRBV12-3 or TRBV12-4, the J call TRBJ2-1; no DNA is available, so the TRBD2 call from TCRdb remains unchecked. This CDR3 has 14 amino acids. CDR3 amino acids: CASSFGLAGGEQFF.

This clonotype ranks as medium-sized in terms of frequency. The chain uses TRBV7-2 and TRBJ2-1; TCRdb's D gene call, TRBD1, goes unchecked for lack of DNA. Germline assignment: CDR1 SGHTA and CDR2 FQGNSA. This CDR3 is 13 amino acids long. CDR3 sequence: CASYLKGTIEQFF.

In terms of frequency, this clonotype is medium-sized. This rearrangement joins TRBV29-1 to TRBJ1-1. The CDR3 consists of 14 residues. Germline values: CDR1 SQVTM, CDR2 ANQGSEA. The CDR3 spells CSVDGGGRVTEAFF.

The chain employs TRBV21-1 and TRBJ1-5. TRBV21-1 is annotated as a pseudogene. CDR3 length: 17 residues. The CDR3 protein is CASTLEYCPALNQPQHF.

By frequency, this clonotype registers medium-sized. The CDR3 region is CSVVVGGGEQPQHF. This sequence joins TRBV29-1 and TRBJ1-5; the TCRdb D gene call, TRBD1, has no DNA to confirm it. CDR1 is SQVTM and CDR2 is ANQGSEA in the germline V gene. CDR3 length equals 14 residues.

This clonotype registers medium-sized (0.01 to 0.1%) by frequency. The chain recombines TRBV29-1 with TRBJ2-1. Germline loops: CDR1 SQVTM, CDR2 ANQGSEA. The CDR3 contains 13 residues. The CDR3 spells CSVEDPANNEQFF.